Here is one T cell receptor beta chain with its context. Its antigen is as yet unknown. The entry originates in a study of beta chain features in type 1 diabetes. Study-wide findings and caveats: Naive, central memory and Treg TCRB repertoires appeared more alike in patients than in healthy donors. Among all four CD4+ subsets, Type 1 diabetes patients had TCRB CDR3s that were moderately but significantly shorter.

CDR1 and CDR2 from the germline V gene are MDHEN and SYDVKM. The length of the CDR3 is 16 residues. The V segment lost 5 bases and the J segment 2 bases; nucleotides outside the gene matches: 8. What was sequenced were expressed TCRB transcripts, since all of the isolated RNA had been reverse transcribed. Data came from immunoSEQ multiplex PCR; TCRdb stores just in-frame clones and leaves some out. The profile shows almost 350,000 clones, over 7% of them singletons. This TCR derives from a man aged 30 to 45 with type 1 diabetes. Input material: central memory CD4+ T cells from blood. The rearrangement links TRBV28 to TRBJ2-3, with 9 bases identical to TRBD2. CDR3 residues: CASSPLPGLATDTQYF. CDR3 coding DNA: TGTGCCAGCAGTCCCCTCCCGGGACTAGCCACAGATACGCAGTATTTT.